The TCR beta chain described here comes from a study of blood T cell repertoires in COVID-19. On the study more broadly: The study drew acute and convalescent COVID-19 samples from the United States, Italy and Spain. In each case, the material was cDNA or gDNA derived from T cells, B-cell-depleted T cells, or PBMCs.

CDR1 MNHEY and CDR2 SVGAGI come from the germline V gene. The CDR3 extends over 14 amino acids. V shed 7 bases and J 4 bases; nucleotides not matched to a gene: 9. This table comes from immunoSEQ multiplex PCR, and its TCRdb copy is limited to in-frame clones, with some not included. The repertoire holds roughly 250,000 clones, approximately 85% seen once, with more than 4% in the top ten. This clone appeared once. The receptor was derived from a woman aged 25-40 years who had recovered from COVID-19. What was sequenced was PBMCs or T cells enriched from blood (not recorded which). The chain links TRBV6-5 to TRBJ1-1; 7 bases fit TRBD1. The CDR3 region is CASIQTTGATEAFF. The DNA of the CDR3 is TGTGCCAGCATCCAAACCACAGGGGCCACTGAAGCTTTCTTT.